The subject of this entry is one T cell receptor (beta chain). This clone was detected only once. Its antigen specificity is not known. The record has no base qualities; no much larger clone is one base away. This sample is drawn from a study of cytotoxic CD8 clonotypes in ibrutinib-treated CLL (dated by TCRdb to about 2021). With respect to the entire study: In this cohort, approximately 15 patients were treatment-naive and some 10 were relapsed/refractory, while around 17 had unmutated IGHV. Cryopreserved peripheral blood mononuclear cells were collected at three points: before therapy, at response, and at either sustained remission or disease progression. Response samples were taken after a median of approximately eleven months on treatment, ranging from about 6 to 40 months. Of the roughly 86 people in the trial, about two dozen had longitudinal samples available. Samples averaged roughly 260,000 productive templates and tens of thousands of productive rearrangements. Partial responses were observed in about 25 patients and complete responses in 2; after a median follow-up of around 68 months, remission was maintained in around 14 patients and progression was observed in about twelve. Overall study outcomes, separate from this receptor: At ibrutinib response clonality went up, during sustained remission it held steady, and at progression it dropped back toward baseline. Sampling times were not matched between sustained-remission and progressing patients, and lymph node repertoires were not studied. At baseline, clonality was higher than in age-matched healthy donors and showed a strong correlation with circulating CD8+ T-cell counts. Public clonotypes were rare and either contracted or stayed stable during treatment, and the rise in clonality at ibrutinib response reflected the expansion of private clonotypes.

On a MiSeq, deep resolution sequencing aimed for a depth between 1 in 1 million and 1 in 200,000 T cells, with each clonotype covered approximately 10x on average. TCR beta libraries were generated with the immunoSEQ hsTCRB Kit. On the authors' methods: Data were analyzed with ImmunoSEQ Data Assistant and ImmunoSEQ Analyzer, with V, D and J genes assigned per IMGT definitions. Clonality was computed as one minus normalized Shannon entropy of productive rearrangement frequencies, ranging from 0 to 1. Only overrepresented clonotypes making up at least 0.05% of the repertoire of each patient were included in the public clonotype analysis. Approximately 13 age-matched healthy donor repertoires from immuneACCESS served as clonality controls. TCRdb mirrors the immuneACCESS table, restricted to in-frame sequences. Some clones are absent from its copies; in checked studies, under half trace to an unresolved V gene, and the reason for the others is unknown. V, J and clone size derive from that table, while D and trimming were established from the DNA sequence. The sample table holds around 310,000 clones, of which approximately 80% were seen once. Jointly, the top ten make up 6.7% of the sample.

The CDR3 has 14 amino acids, counting the end cysteine and phenylalanine. The kept DNA is CDR3 alone, 42 bases in frame from the first base. V was cut back by 4 bases and J by 5 bases, leaving a gap of 14 bases between them. The germline V gene gives CDR1 as SGHTA and CDR2 as FQGNSA. For TCR beta library preparation, about 2 micrograms of genomic DNA were isolated from cryopreserved PBMCs. Longitudinal blood samples from CLL patients receiving ibrutinib monotherapy were subjected to high-throughput TCR beta sequencing. The patients were enrolled in a single-center, open-label phase 2 trial of ibrutinib monotherapy.

The rearranged segments are TRBV7-2 and TRBJ1-1, and possibly TRBD1, on 5 matching bases. Here the sequenced sample was PBMCs, taken before ibrutinib treatment. This clonotype was sampled from a human donor with chronic lymphocytic leukemia. The CDR3: CASSSQQTVTEAFF. The bases are TGTGCCAGCAGCTCCCAACAGACAGTTACTGAAGCTTTCTTT.